This is a list of T cell receptor beta chains from one sample in a study of shared clonotypes between healthy human individuals. The repertoire was sequenced with immunoSEQ multiplex PCR; TCRdb's copy has only in-frame clones and lacks some. Among a few million clones, under 97% were seen once, and the ten largest hold around 0.13%. The sample comprised naive CD4+ T cells sorted from blood. These receptors were collected from a man younger than 35 in good health. The CDR3 runs from the conserved cysteine through the conserved F or W. Fields, in order: J gene, CDR3 length, V gene, CDR3 protein.

TRBJ1-4	13	TRBV18	CASSRTGNEKLFF
TRBJ2-3	16	TRBV5-1	CASSHRGLAGDDTQYF
TRBJ2-1	15	TRBV30	CAWSVGLAGYNEQFF
TRBJ1-1	15	TRBV9	CASSVGGVGNTEAFF
TRBJ2-7	15	TRBV18	CASSPGAVESYEQYF
TRBJ2-2	12	TRBV10-3	CAINTGTGELFF
TRBJ1-2	16	TRBV18	CASSPPTGGASYGYTF
TRBJ1-6	15	TRBV30	CAWSFRDRENSPLHF
TRBJ1-1	13	TRBV10-3	CAISEGGHTEAFF
TRBJ1-2	14	TRBV7-2	CASSFGTGDYGYTF
TRBJ2-7	16	TRBV27	CASSLGSGASSYEQYF
TRBJ2-7	14	TRBV19	CASRQTGGGYEQYF
TRBJ1-3	20	TRBV5-1	CASSSAGSGIQGFSGNTIYF
TRBJ1-2	15	TRBV6-6	CASSYLQGSGYGYTF
TRBJ1-6	14	TRBV5-8	CASSLLGYNSPLHF
TRBJ2-6	18	TRBV5-1	CASSPRQGASSGANVLTF
TRBJ2-7	15	TRBV6-5	CASSSSITLITEQYF
TRBJ1-4	13	TRBV2	CASSMDRAKKLFF
TRBJ2-5	15	TRBV5-1	CASSQGPGVQETQYF
TRBJ1-1	14	TRBV19	CASSWSGGGAEAFF
TRBJ1-1	14	TRBV2	CASSEFLGRTEAFF
TRBJ2-2	14	TRBV2	CASTRDRNTGELFF
TRBJ2-6	15	TRBV5-1	CASSLDFSGANVLTF
TRBJ1-1	13	TRBV29-1	CSVVKGPGTEAFF
TRBJ1-2	15	TRBV6-5	CASRVTGTGNYGYTF
TRBJ2-5	13	TRBV27	CASSSHNQETQYF
TRBJ1-1	13	TRBV18	CASSPDSQTEAFF
TRBJ2-7	14	TRBV6-1	CASTAVGGAYEQYF